This T cell receptor (beta chain) was retrieved from a study of CD8+CD57+ T cells in acquired aplastic anemia. Study-level results: Both patients and controls carried the same twenty-nine CD8+ CDR3 sequences. Simpson's diversity of CD8+ cells was not significantly different in patients compared with controls.

A word on this clonotype: Its antigen is currently unknown.

The template used for profiling TCR beta VDJ and CDR3 was genomic DNA. TCRdb analysed the reads with MiXCR anew, one entry per CDR3 protein. The sample yields about 160,000 distinct CDR3 sequences, around half seen once. Germline CDR1 reads SGDLS; CDR2 reads YYNGEE. V was pared by 3 bases and J by 3 bases, with 14 bases between. This CDR3 contains 15 residues. In patients chosen for sequencing, flow cytometry had shown CD8+CD57+ cell expansion. Each patient had severe acquired aplastic anemia. There was no therapy given to any patient before the blood sampling took place. This receptor was taken from a human donor with aplastic anemia. Sequenced sample: sorted CD4+, CD8+, or CD8+CD57+ T cells (not recorded which) from PBMCs. The gene calls are TRBV9 and TRBJ2-3, with a tentative D call TRBD2 (7 bases). The CDR3 bases are TGTGCCAGCAGCGAGGGGGGAGGGACGACAGATACGCAGTATTTT. It codes for CASSEGGGTTDTQYF.